This TCR beta chain was obtained from a study of T cells in women clearing cervical HPV infection. Study in general: Blood came at first lesion visit for cases, post-clearance for controls. For cases, blood was sampled a median approximately 150 days after lesion detection, interquartile range about 80 to 220 days.

Repertoires were generated with immunoSEQ multiplex PCR, while TCRdb's copy carries only in-frame clones and drops some. This sample lists 23,000 or so clones; its ten largest clones have around 6%. Worth noting for this clone: Its cognate antigen is unknown. The read falls 3 residues short of the CDR3 end, and the missing part is taken from the germline J gene.

This CDR3 has 15 amino acids. Germline lookup yields CDR1 KGHDR and CDR2 SFDVKD. V was cut by 9 bases and J by 5 bases, with 18 bases left in between. Study-wide points: It is unknown whether associations predate infection; no effector/memory or HPV-specific sorting.

The V and J genes are TRBV24-1 and TRBJ2-2; D might be TRBD2 (6 bases). The sequencing input was blood buffy coat. The clonotype originates from a woman between 18 and 75 years old with a cervical HPV16 infection that either progressed to CIN3+ or cleared (not recorded which). The CDR3 region is CATRSGGSETGELFF. The CDR3 bases that were read are TGTGCCACCCGATCTGGGGGGAGTGAGACCGGGGAG.